A selection of T cell receptor beta chains follows, all from one sample in a study of T cell repertoires in cytomegalovirus infection. TCRdb itself ran the reads through MiXCR, one entry per CDR3 protein. Altogether roughly 130,000 distinct CDR3 sequences are present, approximately 9.2% being singletons, with the ten largest covering 9.5% to 13%. Specimen: PBMCs. The source is a human donor in good health (CMV status not recorded). Some clones in this sample may be carry-over from other donors' samples. Both conserved end residues are part of each CDR3. A D gene is named only where the DNA matches it firmly. Size values are once, few and many counts, or a class for expanded clones, and some rows have none.

clone_size j_call v_call d_call cdr3_nt cdr3_aa
- TRBJ2-7 TRBV4-1 TRBD1 TGCGCCAGCAGCCAAGATGAATACAGGGGGTACGAGCAGTACTTC CASSQDEYRGYEQYF
many TRBJ1-1 TRBV5-4 - TGTGCCAGCAGCTTGGGGGGGGGGGGCGCGGAGGCTGAAGCTTTCTTT CASSLGGGGAEAEAFF
- TRBJ1-5 TRBV12-3/TRBV12-4 - TGTGCCAGCAGTTTAGCGCTGGGACAAAATCAGCCCCAGCATTTT CASSLALGQNQPQHF
- TRBJ1-3 TRBV11-1 - TGTGCCAGCAGCTGGGGGGCCAACACCATATATTTT CASSWGANTIYF
many TRBJ2-3 TRBV6-6 - TGTGCCAGCAGGGGATCAGGGGCGGATACGCAGTATTTT CASRGSGADTQYF
few TRBJ1-5 TRBV29-1 TRBD1 TGCAGCGTTGCGCAGGGGGGAGATCAGCCCCAGCATTTT CSVAQGGDQPQHF
- TRBJ1-1 TRBV20-1 - TGCAGTGCTTTGGACAGTGTGAACACTGAAGCTTTCTTT CSALDSVNTEAFF
many TRBJ2-2 TRBV7-2 - TGTGCCAGCAGCCAAAGGGGGGGGCGGACCGGGGAGCTGTTTTTT CASSQRGGRTGELFF
many TRBJ1-4 TRBV2 - TGTGCCAGCAGTCTACGGGACCTTGCAACTAATGAAAAACTGTTTTTT CASSLRDLATNEKLFF
few TRBJ2-3 TRBV7-9 - TGTGCCAGCACCCCCTCTGGAGATACGCAGTATTTT CASTPSGDTQYF
- TRBJ1-1 TRBV5-1 TRBD1 TGCGCCAGCAGCCCCAACCCGACAGGGAGGAACACTGAAGCTTTCTTT CASSPNPTGRNTEAFF
many TRBJ2-5 TRBV12-3/TRBV12-4 TRBD1 TGTGCCAGCAGTTTGACAGGGGCGCAGACCCAGTACTTC CASSLTGAQTQYF
many TRBJ2-5 TRBV2 TRBD1 TGTGCCAGCGGGCACAGGGGCCTACAAGAGACCCAGTACTTC CASGHRGLQETQYF
many TRBJ2-1 TRBV19 TRBD2 TGTGCCAGTAGTAGGGCGGGGGGCATAAATGAGCAGTTCTTC CASSRAGGINEQFF
many TRBJ2-2 TRBV12-3/TRBV12-4 TRBD1 TGTGCCAGCATCCCCGGCCAACAGGGGGCGCCTGAAGGGGAGCTGTTTTTT CASIPGQQGAPEGELFF
many TRBJ1-1 TRBV23-1 TRBD1 TGCGCCAGCAGTCAATCGGGACAGGGGACAGACACTGAAGCTTTCTTT CASSQSGQGTDTEAFF
few TRBJ2-4 TRBV20-1 TRBD2 TGCAGTGCTAGATCTAGACAGGCTAGCGGGGTGCCAAACAAAAACATTCAGTACTTC CSARSRQASGVPNKNIQYF
many TRBJ2-1 TRBV7-3 TRBD2 TGTGCCAGCAGCCCCCTTGGAGCGGGGGACTCCTACAATGAGCAGTTCTTC CASSPLGAGDSYNEQFF
once TRBJ2-7 TRBV20-1 - TGCAGTGCTAGGGGTGACACCTACGAGCAGTACTTC CSARGDTYEQYF
many TRBJ1-1 TRBV7-2 - TGTGCCAGCAGCCGAGGGCAGGCTGAAGCTTTCTTT CASSRGQAEAFF
- TRBJ1-1 TRBV9 - TGTGCCAGCAGCCCCAGCGATGGGTGGAAGAACACTGAAGCTTTCTTT CASSPSDGWKNTEAFF
- TRBJ1-2 TRBV5-6 - TGTGCCAGCAGCTTGGTTGGACAGCAAACCTATGGCTACACCTTC CASSLVGQQTYGYTF
many TRBJ1-1 TRBV6-6 - TGTGCCAGCACTGACTCGTCGGCCACTGAAGCTTTCTTT CASTDSSATEAFF